This record looks at one T cell receptor (beta chain) sequence and its context. Germline lookup yields CDR1 MGHDK and CDR2 SYGVNS. This CDR3 has 16 residues. J gave up 0 bases and V 5 bases, and 4 bases lay outside the gene matches. RNA transcripts yielded amplified TCR beta CDR3 regions. RT-PCR in the first round (using the HTBI primer set) targeted the TCR CDR3. From the multiplex PCR reads, TCRdb called clonotypes with MiXCR, one entry per CDR3 protein. The table records about 500,000 distinct CDR3 sequences, 40% to 50% of them present only once. This entry belongs to a study of T cells in Graves' hyperthyroidism and ophthalmopathy.

The chain combines TRBV25-1 with TRBJ2-3, with 11 bases identical to TRBD2. The sequencing input was peripheral blood or thyroid tissue (not recorded which). This sequence originates from an adult woman with Graves' disease, either hyperthyroidism or ophthalmopathy (not recorded which). CDR3 coding DNA: TGTGCCAGCAGTCCCGGGACTAGCGGAAGCACAGATACGCAGTATTTT. Translation: CASSPGTSGSTDTQYF.